This T cell receptor (beta chain) was sequenced for a study of shared clonotypes between healthy human individuals. The study, taken as a whole, reports: Of the naive CD4 clonotypes, approximately 5% were shared across a few donors.

Assay runs were performed at deep level. Source study methods: Filtering differed for immunoSEQ, which gave only junction sequences without quality scores. Here immunoSEQ multiplex PCR was the method, and the copy in TCRdb shows in-frame clones only, minus some. Clonal size and the V and J genes are those of that table, whereas D and trimming came from the DNA. The sample has under 1,900,000 clones, about 98.5% seen once. Naive CD4+ cells were CD45RA-selected; the remaining cells were memory. Germline values: CDR1 MNHEY, CDR2 SMNVEV (reference sequence). There are 15 residues in the CDR3. V gave up 1 base and J gave up 0 bases, with 9 bases separating them. On this clone: Its antigen is unknown.

V usage is TRBV27 and J usage is TRBJ1-1; D is ambiguous. The sequence came from a man under 40 in good health. Specimen: naive CD4+ T cells sorted from blood. As for subset: CD45RA+ positively selected. The CDR3 nucleotides read TGTGCCAGCAGTTTATACGGGCCAATGAACACTGAAGCTTTCTTT. This encodes CASSLYGPMNTEAFF.